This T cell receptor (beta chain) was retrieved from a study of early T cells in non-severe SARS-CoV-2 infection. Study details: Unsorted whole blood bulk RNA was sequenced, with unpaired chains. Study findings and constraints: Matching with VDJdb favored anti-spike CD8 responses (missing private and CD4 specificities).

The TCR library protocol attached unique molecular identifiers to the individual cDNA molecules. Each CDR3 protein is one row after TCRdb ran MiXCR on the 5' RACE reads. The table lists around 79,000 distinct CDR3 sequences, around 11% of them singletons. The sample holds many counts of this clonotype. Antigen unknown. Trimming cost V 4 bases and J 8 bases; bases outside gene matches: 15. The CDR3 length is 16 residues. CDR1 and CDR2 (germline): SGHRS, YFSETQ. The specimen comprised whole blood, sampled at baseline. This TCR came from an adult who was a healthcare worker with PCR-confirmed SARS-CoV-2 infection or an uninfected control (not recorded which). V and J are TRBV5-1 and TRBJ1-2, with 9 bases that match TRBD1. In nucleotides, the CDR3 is TGCGCCAGCAGCCTCGGGTCCCCCGGACAGGGGAGCGGCTACACCTTC. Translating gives CASSLGSPGQGSGYTF.